This T cell receptor beta chain was captured in a study of response to subunit inactivated influenza vaccine. This clonotype was seen a few times. Its antigen is as yet unknown. Study-wide points: The authors suggested that every seasonal influenza vaccination recruits few new T cells.

The germline V and J ends were trimmed by 1 base and 8 bases, with 9 bases remaining between them. The CDR3 covers 14 residues. Germline lookup yields CDR1 SGHTA and CDR2 FQGNSA. TCRdb reprocessed the RT-PCR reads with MiXCR, giving one entry per CDR3 protein. This sample carries under 550,000 distinct CDR3 sequences, 7.5% to 8.5% of them seen once, and the ten largest clones take under 15%. This chain uses TRBV7-2 with TRBJ1-6, with D unclear. The input for sequencing was PBMCs from blood, taken roughly 24 months after vaccination. This sequence was found in a man between 45 and 75 years old who received an inactivated influenza vaccine. The CDR3 coding sequence is TGTGCCAGCAGCTTAGATCGCAGCTATTCACCCCTCCACTTT. The encoded protein is CASSLDRSYSPLHF. Filled out from reference TRBV7-2 and TRBJ1-6, the complete variable domain reads GAGVSQSPSNKVTEKGKDVELRCDPISGHTALYWYRQSLGQGLEFLIYFQGNSAPDKSGLPSDRFSAERTGGSVSTLTIQRTQQEDSAVYLCASSLDRSYSPLHFGNGTRLTVT.